What follows is one T cell receptor beta chain and its context. Libraries were prepared by immunoSEQ multiplex PCR; TCRdb keeps only in-frame clonotypes and omits some of them. The sample holds 300,000 to 350,000 clones, 87% seen once. The source of the sample is a study of blood T cell repertoires in COVID-19. The CDR3 is 15 amino acids. The germline gives CDR1 SGHNT, CDR2 YYREEE (reference sequence). V dropped 5 bases and J dropped 5 bases, with 19 bases sitting between them. The clonotype comes from a woman aged 45-65 years with COVID-19, enrolled during active disease. Sequenced input: peripheral blood. This chain joins TRBV5-4 and TRBJ1-1, with TRBD1 as a possible D gene (6 bases). For the CDR3, the DNA is TGTGCCAGCAGTTACAACCTTCCAGGGGTTACTGAAGCTTTCTTT. Translating it yields CASSYNLPGVTEAFF. The full variable domain, completed using reference TRBV5-4 and TRBJ1-1, is ETGVTQSPTHLIKTRGQQVTLRCSSQSGHNTVSWYQQALGQGPQFIFQYYREEENGRGNFPPRFSGLQFPNYSSELNVNALELDDSALYLCASSYNLPGVTEAFFGQGTRLTVV.